The clone carrying this T cell receptor (beta chain) was counted once. This entry comes from a study of CD8 T cells in Susac syndrome. RNA totalling roughly 0.5 to 1 ug underwent reverse transcription with random hexamers. TCRdb re-called the immunoSEQ multiplex PCR reads through MiXCR, storing one row per CDR3 protein. The sample carries tens of thousands of distinct CDR3 sequences, around 94% recorded once. The CDR3 extends over 11 amino acids. In germline, CDR1 is DFQATT, CDR2 SNEGSKA (reference sequence). Deletions cut 6 bases from V and 14 bases from J, with 14 bases between. Sequenced input: CD8+ T cells from PBMCs. The chain links TRBV20-1 to TRBJ1-6; D is possibly TRBD1 (5 bases). The source is a human donor in good health. In DNA form, the CDR3 reads TGCAGTGCCCAGCGATCGGGGGCCCTCCACTTT. Translation gives CSAQRSGALHF.